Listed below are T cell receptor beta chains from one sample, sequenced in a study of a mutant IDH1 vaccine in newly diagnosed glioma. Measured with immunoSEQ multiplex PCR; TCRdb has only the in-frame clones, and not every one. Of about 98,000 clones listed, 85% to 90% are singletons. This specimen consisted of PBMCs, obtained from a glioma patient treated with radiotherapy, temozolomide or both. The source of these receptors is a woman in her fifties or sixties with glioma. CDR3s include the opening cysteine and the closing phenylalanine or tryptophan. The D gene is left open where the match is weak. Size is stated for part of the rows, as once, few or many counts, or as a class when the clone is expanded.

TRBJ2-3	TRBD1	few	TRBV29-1	CSLKTGRGADTQYF	TGCAGCCTCAAGACAGGGCGAGGTGCAGATACGCAGTATTTT
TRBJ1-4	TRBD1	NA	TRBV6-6	CASSYLGQGNEKLFF	TGTGCCAGCAGTTACTTGGGACAGGGGAATGAAAAACTGTTTTTT
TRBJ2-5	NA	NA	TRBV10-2	CASSGGVKETQYF	TGCGCCAGCAGTGGAGGGGTCAAAGAGACCCAGTACTTC
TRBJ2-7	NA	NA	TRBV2	CASSAEVRGQYF	TGTGCCAGCAGTGCCGAGGTTCGAGGGCAGTACTTC
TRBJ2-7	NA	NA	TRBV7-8	CASSLDSFYEQYF	TGTGCCAGCAGTTTAGACAGCTTCTACGAGCAGTACTTC
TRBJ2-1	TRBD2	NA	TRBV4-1	CASSQETSGRASKDEQFF	TGCGCCAGCAGCCAGGAGACTAGCGGGAGGGCATCAAAGGATGAGCAGTTCTTC
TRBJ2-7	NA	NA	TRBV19	CASTPGGGRGNYEQYF	TGTGCCAGTACCCCTGGGGGGGGCAGGGGGAACTACGAGCAGTACTTC
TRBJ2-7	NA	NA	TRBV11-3	CASSLGGGVYEQYF	TGTGCCAGCAGCTTAGGAGGGGGAGTCTACGAGCAGTACTTC
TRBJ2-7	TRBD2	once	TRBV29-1	CSVLGLAGGSSSYEQYF	TGCAGCGTTTTGGGACTAGCGGGAGGTTCCAGCTCCTACGAGCAGTACTTC
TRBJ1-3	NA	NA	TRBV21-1	CAPAGGQSSGNTIYF	TGTGCCCCGGCAGGAGGCCAGAGCTCTGGAAACACCATATATTTT
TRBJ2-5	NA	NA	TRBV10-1	CATSPGGRGETQYF	TGCGCCACCTCCCCCGGAGGAAGGGGGGAGACCCAGTACTTC
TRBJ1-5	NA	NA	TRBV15	CATSSSTIPGTLYSNQPQHF	TGTGCCACCAGCAGTTCCACCATCCCCGGGACACTTTATAGCAATCAGCCCCAGCATTTT
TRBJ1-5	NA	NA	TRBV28	CASSPPARAFQPQHF	TGTGCCAGCAGCCCCCCTGCGAGAGCCTTTCAGCCCCAGCATTTT
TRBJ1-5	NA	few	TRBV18	CASSPVPNNQPQHF	TGTGCCAGCTCACCAGTACCCAACAATCAGCCCCAGCATTTT
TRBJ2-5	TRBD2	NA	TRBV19	CASSAWLAGVRETQYF	TGTGCCAGTAGTGCCTGGCTAGCGGGAGTAAGGGAGACCCAGTACTTC
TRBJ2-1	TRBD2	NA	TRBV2	CASSEEVAGEEQFF	TGTGCCAGCAGTGAAGAGGTAGCGGGAGAGGAGCAGTTCTTC
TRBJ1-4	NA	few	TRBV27	CASSLSPTGRFEKLFF	TGTGCCAGCAGTTTATCGCCCACGGGACGGTTTGAAAAACTGTTTTTT
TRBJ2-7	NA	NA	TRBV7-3	CASSSAAWGEQYF	TGTGCCAGCAGCTCCGCGGCCTGGGGCGAGCAGTACTTC
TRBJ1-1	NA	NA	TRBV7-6	CASRPGHQNTEAFF	TGTGCCAGCAGGCCGGGACATCAGAACACTGAAGCTTTCTTT
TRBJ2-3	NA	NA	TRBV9	CASSAPVGVTSDTQYF	TGTGCCAGCAGCGCTCCCGTCGGTGTAACTTCAGATACGCAGTATTTT
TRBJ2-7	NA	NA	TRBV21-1	CASSKRRQEDIYYEQYF	TGTGCCAGCAGCAAAAGAAGACAGGAGGACATCTACTACGAGCAGTACTTC
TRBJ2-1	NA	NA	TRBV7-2	CASSLAGAYNEQFF	TGTGCCAGCAGCTTAGCGGGAGCCTACAATGAGCAGTTCTTC
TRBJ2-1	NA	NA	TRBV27	CASSLSPNEQFF	TGTGCCAGCAGTTTATCACCCAATGAGCAGTTCTTC
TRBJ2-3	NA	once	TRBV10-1	CASSDGSTDTQYF	TGCGCCAGCAGTGATGGGAGCACAGATACGCAGTATTTT
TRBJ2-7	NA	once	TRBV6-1	CASTSTPRSSYEQYF	TGTGCCAGCACCTCCACTCCCAGGAGCTCCTACGAGCAGTACTTC
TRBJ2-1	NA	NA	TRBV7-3	CASSLTPGNRDEQFF	TGTGCCAGCAGCTTAACGCCAGGTAATCGGGATGAGCAGTTCTTC
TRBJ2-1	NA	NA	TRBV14	CASSQGGYYNEQFF	TGTGCCAGCAGCCAAGGCGGGTACTACAATGAGCAGTTCTTC
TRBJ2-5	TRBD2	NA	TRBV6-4	CARGGVAYQETQYF	TGTGCCAGGGGGGGGGTTGCGTACCAAGAGACCCAGTACTTC
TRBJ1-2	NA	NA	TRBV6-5	CASSLRTPYGYTF	TGTGCCAGCAGTTTAAGGACACCGTATGGCTACACCTTC
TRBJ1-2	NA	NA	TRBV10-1	CASSDRGPGYGYTF	TGCGCCAGCAGTGATCGGGGGCCGGGCTATGGCTACACCTTC
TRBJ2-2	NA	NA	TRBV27	CASSLGTANTGELFF	TGTGCCAGCAGTTTAGGGACGGCGAACACCGGGGAGCTGTTTTTT
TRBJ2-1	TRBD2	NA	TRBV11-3	CASSSTGTRSHEQFF	TGTGCCAGCAGCTCCACCGGGACTAGGAGCCATGAGCAGTTCTTC
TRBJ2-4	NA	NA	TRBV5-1	CASSSQGDPSKNIQYF	TGCGCCAGCAGCTCACAGGGCGATCCCTCCAAAAACATTCAGTACTTC
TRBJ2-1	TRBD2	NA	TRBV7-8	CASSLAGTRVGHEQFF	TGTGCCAGCAGCTTAGCCGGGACTAGGGTTGGGCATGAGCAGTTCTTC
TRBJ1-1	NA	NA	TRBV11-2	CASSLAQAANTEAFF	TGTGCCAGCAGCTTAGCCCAGGCCGCGAACACTGAAGCTTTCTTT
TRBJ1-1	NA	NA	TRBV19	CASSTTPNEAFF	TGTGCCAGTAGTACCACCCCGAATGAAGCTTTCTTT
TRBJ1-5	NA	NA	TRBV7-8	CASSLTSNQPQHF	TGTGCCAGCAGCTTAACATCCAATCAGCCCCAGCATTTT
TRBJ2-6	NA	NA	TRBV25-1	CASSEWALGANVLTF	TGTGCCAGCAGTGAATGGGCCCTAGGGGCCAACGTCCTGACTTTC
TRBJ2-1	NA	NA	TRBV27	CASSFGLAYYNEQFF	TGTGCCAGCAGTTTTGGTCTAGCCTACTACAATGAGCAGTTCTTC
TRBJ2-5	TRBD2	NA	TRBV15	CATSRLAGEETQYF	TGTGCCACCAGCCGACTAGCGGGAGAAGAGACCCAGTACTTC
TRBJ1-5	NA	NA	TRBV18	CASSPNEGRQPQHF	TGTGCCAGCTCACCCAACGAGGGGCGTCAGCCCCAGCATTTT
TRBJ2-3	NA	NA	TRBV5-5	CASSLADGRGAQYF	TGTGCCAGCAGCTTGGCCGATGGCAGAGGAGCGCAGTATTTT